The 2 T cell receptor beta chains below come from one sample, sequenced in a study of shared clonotypes between healthy human individuals. Assay used: immunoSEQ multiplex PCR; TCRdb lists only in-frame clones, some missing. The repertoire includes millions of clones, roughly 93% of them detected once, and about 0.39% sits in the top ten. The sequencing input was naive CD4+ T cells from PBMCs. Indicated subset: CD45RA+ positively selected. The receptors originated from a man between 18 and 35 years old in good health. Some clones in this sample may be carry-over from other donors' samples.

V is TRBV5-1 and J is TRBJ2-1; D may be TRBD2 (6 bases). CDR3 size: 15 residues. The V end lost 2 bases, the J end lost 3 bases, and 12 bases lay between the germline ends. Germline V gives CDR1 SGHRS, CDR2 YFSETQ. The CDR3 reads CASSFVGLIYNEQFF. The CDR3 DNA reads TGCGCCAGCAGCTTTGTGGGACTCATCTACAATGAGCAGTTCTTC.

V is TRBV6-5 and J is TRBJ2-7; D may correspond to TRBD1 or TRBD2 (5 bases each). This CDR3 is built from 13 residues. CDR1 MNHEY and CDR2 SVGAGI come from the germline V gene. Between the trimmed V and J ends, which lost 0 bases and 6 bases, there was a span of 9 bases. CDR3 sequence reads: CASSYSAGGEQYF. CDR3 nucleotides: TGTGCCAGCAGTTACTCCGCTGGGGGCGAGCAGTACTTC.